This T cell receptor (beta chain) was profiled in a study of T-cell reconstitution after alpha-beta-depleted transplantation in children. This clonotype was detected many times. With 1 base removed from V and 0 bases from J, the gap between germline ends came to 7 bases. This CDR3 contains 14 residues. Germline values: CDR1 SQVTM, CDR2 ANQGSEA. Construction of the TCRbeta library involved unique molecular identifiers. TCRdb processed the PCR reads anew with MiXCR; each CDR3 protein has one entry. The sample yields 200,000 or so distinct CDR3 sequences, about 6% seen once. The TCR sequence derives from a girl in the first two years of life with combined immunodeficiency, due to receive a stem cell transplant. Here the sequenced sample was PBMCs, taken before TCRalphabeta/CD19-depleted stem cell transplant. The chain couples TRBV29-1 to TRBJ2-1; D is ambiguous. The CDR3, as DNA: TGCAGCGTTGAAGTTTCCAACTCCTACAATGAGCAGTTCTTC. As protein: CSVEVSNSYNEQFF.